The TCR beta chain under discussion was sequenced for a study of T-cell reconstitution after alpha-beta-depleted transplantation in children. Using unique molecular identifiers, the investigators prepared the TCRbeta library. TCRdb fed the PCR reads into MiXCR, producing one record per CDR3 protein. This table has 190,000 or so distinct CDR3 sequences, roughly 6.8% appearing once. Trimming shortened V by 0 bases and J by 5 bases, and 16 bases separated the two germline ends. CDR1 is GTSNPN and CDR2 is SVGIG in the germline V gene (reference sequence). The CDR3 has 16 amino acids. The origin of this receptor is a human donor who donated a stem cell graft to a child with Wiskott-Aldrich syndrome. The J gene is TRBJ2-2, the V gene TRBV30; no firm D call. This sample comprised PBMCs from the stem cell graft donor, obtained from the stem cell graft. In nucleotides, the CDR3 is TGTGCCTGGAGTGTACTCTTGGGGTTTGGAACCGGGGAGCTGTTTTTT. Translating gives CAWSVLLGFGTGELFF.